A single sample is the source of the 10 T cell receptor beta chains below, sequenced in a study of blood T cell repertoires in COVID-19. The protocol was immunoSEQ multiplex PCR, while the TCRdb copy is restricted to in-frame clones and leaves out a portion. The data hold around 93,000 clones, with around nine tenths observed a single time. Sequencing was performed on peripheral blood. These receptor sequences come from a human donor in a cohort sampled during active COVID-19.

V and J are TRBV11-2 and TRBJ1-3; 9 bases are a match to TRBD1. The V and J ends lost 2 bases and 7 bases, in that order; junction bases with no gene match: 9. The germline V gene has CDR1 SGHAT and CDR2 FQNNGV. This CDR3 spans 16 amino acids. The CDR3 DNA reads as TGTGCCAGCAGCTTACGAATGACAGGGGGATCGAACACCATATATTTT. Translation gives CASSLRMTGGSNTIYF. The full variable domain, with the rest looked up from reference TRBV11-2 and TRBJ1-3, is EAGVAQSPRYKIIEKRQSVAFWCNPISGHATLYWYQQILGQGPKLLIQFQNNGVVDDSQLPKDRFSAERLKGVDSTLKIQPAKLEDSAVYLCASSLRMTGGSNTIYFGEGSWLTVV.

J is TRBJ2-1 and V is TRBV6-2 or TRBV6-3; tentative D call: TRBD1 (7 bases). Germline V gene lookup returns CDR1 MNHEY and CDR2 SVGEGT. V was trimmed by 2 bases and J by 9 bases, leaving 11 bases between them. The CDR3 contains 13 residues. The chain's CDR3 is CASSYGRGVEQFF. The CDR3 DNA reads TGTGCCAGCAGTTACGGCAGGGGGGTTGAGCAGTTCTTC.

The chain recombines TRBV13 with TRBJ2-7, with 11 bases that match TRBD1. The germline V gene encodes CDR1 PRHDT and CDR2 FYEKMQ (reference sequence). This CDR3 contains 13 residues. J gave up 4 bases and V 9 bases, and 5 bases lay outside the gene matches. CDR3 nucleotides: TGTGCCAGTTCCGGGACAGGGGGTTACGAGCAGTACTTC. This codes for CASSGTGGYEQYF.

The chain couples TRBV6-5 to TRBJ2-6, with 8 nucleotides matching TRBD1. The CDR3 is 15 amino acids. V shed 5 bases, J shed 2 bases, and the junction held 2 bases outside the gene matches. The V gene's germline CDR1 is MNHEY and CDR2 SVGAGI. CDR3 nucleotide sequence: TGTGCCAGCAGTCCACAGGGGGCTGGGGCCAACGTCCTGACTTTC. Amino acid sequence: CASSPQGAGANVLTF.

V is TRBV29-1 and J is TRBJ2-2, with 9 positions matching TRBD1. Germline CDR1 and CDR2: SQVTM and ANQGSEA. This CDR3 spans 15 amino acids. J was trimmed by 4 bases and V by 6 bases; bases with no gene match: 9. CDR3 sequence reads: CSVRTGTGSTGELFF. The CDR3 bases are TGCAGCGTAAGAACCGGGACAGGGAGCACCGGGGAGCTGTTTTTT.

This rearrangement joins TRBV15 to TRBJ1-2; D is ambiguous. The V end was cut by 3 bases, the J end by 8 bases, with 13 bases between. Germline V gene lookup returns CDR1 LNHNV and CDR2 YYDKDF (reference sequence). The CDR3 consists of 13 residues. The CDR3 DNA reads as TGTGCCACCAGCAGCGAGATTGGTCACGGCTACACCTTC. It specifies CATSSEIGHGYTF.

This chain connects TRBV6-5 to TRBJ2-1; a possible D gene is TRBD1 (6 bases). CDR1 is MNHEY, CDR2 SVGAGI, per germline. V was trimmed by 6 bases and J by 9 bases, leaving 18 bases between them. CDR3 length equals 14 residues. The CDR3 reads CASSRDIFTFEQFF. CDR3 in DNA: TGTGCCAGCAGCCGGGACATCTTTACATTTGAGCAGTTCTTC.

V is TRBV19 and J is TRBJ2-2; a possible D gene is TRBD1 (7 bases). Trimming left V 7 bases short and J 6 bases short, with 18 bases between. The germline V gene encodes CDR1 LNHDA and CDR2 SQIVND (reference sequence). The CDR3 is 15 residues long. The CDR3, as DNA: TGTGCCAGTATGGGATACCAGGGGGGTCCCGGGGAGCTGTTTTTT. This gives the protein CASMGYQGGPGELFF.

V and J are TRBV5-1 and TRBJ2-2, with 10 bases aligning to TRBD2. Germline values: CDR1 SGHRS, CDR2 YFSETQ. The CDR3 consists of 18 residues. Trimming at V came to 7 bases and at J to 4 bases, leaving 16 bases not matched to a gene. CDR3 sequence (DNA): TGCGCCAGCTTCCCGGGAACCACTAGCGGGGCCCGCACCGGGGAGCTGTTTTTT. As protein: CASFPGTTSGARTGELFF.

This clone was picked up one time. V usage is TRBV20-1 and J usage is TRBJ2-5; D might be TRBD2 (6 bases). This CDR3 contains 10 residues. V dropped 5 bases and J dropped 7 bases, with 8 bases sitting between them. The germline CDR1 and CDR2 sequences are DFQATT and SNEGSKA (reference sequence). CDR3 residues: CSASTRTQYF. The CDR3 bases are TGCAGTGCTTCGACTAGGACCCAGTACTTC.